One and the same sample provided the 19 T cell receptor beta chains below, sequenced in a study of cytomegalovirus exposure and HLA in healthy donors (dated by TCRdb to 2015 to 2018). Libraries came from the immunoSEQ multiplex PCR assay. A mixture of 60 forward primers for TCR Vbeta segments and 13 reverse primers for TCR Jbeta segments was used in the multiplex PCR. In its TCRdb copy, this immuneACCESS table keeps in-frame sequences only and misses some clones. Where compared with another copy, unresolved V genes explain less than half of these, and the others have no known cause. A total of about 160,000 clones appear in this sample, around 76% of them only once. The top ten clonotypes cover over 2% of the sample. Sequencing used PBMCs. The receptors come from a female donor in good health and CMV-seronegative.

The chain is built from TRBV2 and TRBJ1-2; D is undetermined. Trimming shortened V by 5 bases and J by 6 bases, and 10 bases separated the two germline ends. The V gene's germline CDR1 is SNHLY and CDR2 FYNNEI. The CDR3 is 12 residues long. The CDR3 sequence is CASSFAGHGYTF. Written as DNA, the CDR3 is TGTGCCAGCAGTTTTGCTGGGCATGGCTACACCTTC.

The DNA of the CDR3 is TGTGCCAGCAGCTTGAGTGGCACTGAAGCTTTCTTT. Translation gives CASSLSGTEAFF. V is TRBV11-2 and J is TRBJ1-1; D not resolved. V lost 3 bases, J lost 4 bases, and 6 bases lay in between. The CDR3 runs to 12 residues. Germline V gene sequence: CDR1 SGHAT, CDR2 FQNNGV.

The chain carries TRBV13 and TRBJ1-1; D might be TRBD1 (6 bases). Trimming shortened V by 1 base and J by 11 bases, and 8 bases separated the two germline ends. The CDR3 has 11 amino acids. CDR1 and CDR2 (germline): PRHDT, FYEKMQ (reference sequence). In DNA, the CDR3 is TGTGCCAGCAGCTTAGAGGGGGGGGCTTTCTTT. This gives the protein CASSLEGGAFF.

The chain couples TRBV30 to TRBJ2-3; TRBD2 is a possible D gene (6 bases). The V end lost 5 bases, the J end lost 2 bases, and 11 bases lay between the germline ends. This CDR3 has 13 amino acids. Germline CDR1 reads GTSNPN; CDR2 reads SVGIG (reference sequence). Here the CDR3 DNA reads TGTGCCTGGTCTAGCGTAGCCACAGATACGCAGTATTTT. It translates to CAWSSVATDTQYF.

The chain recombines TRBV7-3 with TRBJ2-3; 8 nucleotides align to TRBD2. This CDR3 comprises 11 residues. The germline CDR1 and CDR2 sequences are SGHTA and FQGTGA. V trimming: 4 bases; J trimming: 9 bases; junction bases outside the gene matches: 0. The CDR3 here is CASSSGGTQYF. The CDR3 DNA is TGTGCCAGCAGCTCGGGGGGGACGCAGTATTTT. Supplemented by reference TRBV7-3 and TRBJ2-3, the full variable domain reads GAGVSQTPSNKVTEKGKYVELRCDPISGHTALYWYRQSLGQGPEFLIYFQGTGAADDSGLPNDRFFAVRPEGSVSTLKIQRTERGDSAVYLCASSSGGTQYFGPGTRLTVL.

The rearrangement joins TRBV6-5 to TRBJ1-6, with TRBD1 identical over 7 bases. The CDR3 is 14 amino acids. CDR1 is MNHEY, CDR2 SVGAGI, per germline. Germline trimming cut 5 bases from V and 7 bases from J; bases unmatched to any gene: 5. Here the CDR3 reads CASSTQQGNSPLHF. CDR3 DNA sequence: TGTGCCAGCAGTACTCAACAGGGGAATTCACCCCTCCACTTT.

This chain uses TRBV6-5 with TRBJ1-2; 7 bases agree with TRBD1. CDR3 size: 14 residues. From germline, CDR1 is MNHEY and CDR2 SVGAGI. The V segment lost 6 bases and the J segment 4 bases; nucleotides outside the gene matches: 8. The CDR3 protein is CASSSGGLGYGYTF. DNA of the CDR3: TGTGCCAGCAGCTCAGGGGGTTTAGGCTATGGCTACACCTTC.

Remarks on this clone: In the same sample, other DNA sequences code for this CDR3. V usage is TRBV19 and J usage is TRBJ2-1; TRBD2 agrees at 12 bases. This CDR3 contains 14 residues. In germline, CDR1 is LNHDA, CDR2 SQIVND (reference sequence). V was clipped by 4 bases and J by 7 bases; unmatched bases: 2. The CDR3 region has the DNA TGTGCCAGTAGTACCCTAGCGGGAGGGAATGAGCAGTTCTTC. The encoded protein is CASSTLAGGNEQFF. Together with reference TRBV19 and TRBJ2-1, the CDR3 gives the full variable domain: DGGITQSPKYLFRKEGQNVTLSCEQNLNHDAMYWYRQDPGQGLRLIYYSQIVNDFQKGDIAEGYSVSREKKESFPLTVTSAQKNPTAFYLCASSTLAGGNEQFFGPGTRLTVL.

V and J are TRBV6-5 and TRBJ1-1; TRBD1 might be the D (5 bases). The CDR3 extends over 14 amino acids. The V end lost 3 bases, the J end lost 6 bases, and 14 bases lay between the germline ends. The V gene's germline CDR1 is MNHEY and CDR2 SVGAGI. CDR3 amino acids: CASSYHQGGSEAFF. In nucleotides, the CDR3 is TGTGCCAGCAGTTATCACCAGGGTGGGTCTGAAGCTTTCTTT.

V is TRBV18 and J is TRBJ2-7; 10 bases agree with TRBD1. Per the germline V gene, CDR1 is KGHSH and CDR2 is LQKENI. CDR3 size: 13 residues. The V and J ends lost 6 bases and 6 bases, in that order; junction bases with no gene match: 5. CDR3 DNA sequence: TGTGCCAGCTCCTGGGACAGGGGTGGCGAGCAGTACTTC. It is translated as CASSWDRGGEQYF. The variable domain in full, with the rest retrieved from reference TRBV18 and TRBJ2-7, is NAGVMQNPRHLVRRRGQEARLRCSPMKGHSHVYWYRQLPEEGLKFMVYLQKENIIDESGMPKERFSAEFPKEGPSILRIQQVVRGDSAAYFCASSWDRGGEQYFGPGTRLTVT.

The chain carries TRBV13 and TRBJ1-1; 8 bases fit TRBD1. CDR1 PRHDT and CDR2 FYEKMQ come from the germline V gene (reference sequence). The V segment lost 5 bases and the J segment 11 bases; nucleotides outside the gene matches: 10. The CDR3 has 13 residues. The CDR3 protein is CASSPTGGYSAFF. CDR3 bases: TGTGCCAGCAGCCCCACAGGGGGATATTCGGCTTTCTTT.

This clone was detected a few times. The chain carries TRBV27 and TRBJ1-6; D is undetermined. V lost 8 bases and J 0 bases, leaving 11 bases between the germline ends. The germline CDR1 and CDR2 sequences are MNHEY and SMNVEV (reference sequence). The CDR3 is 15 residues long. CDR3 loop: CASGSRSSYNSPLHF. CDR3 coding DNA: TGTGCCAGCGGTAGTCGGAGCTCCTATAATTCACCCCTCCACTTT.

This chain connects TRBV7-2 to TRBJ2-5; TRBD2 matches 7 bases. The CDR3 loop spans 14 amino acids. CDR1 is SGHTA and CDR2 is FQGNSA in the germline V gene. Losses at the gene ends were 2 bases for V and 2 bases for J; bases not matched to a gene: 2. The CDR3 region is CASSLQRGQETQYF. Here the CDR3 DNA reads TGTGCCAGCAGCTTACAGCGGGGACAAGAGACCCAGTACTTC. Complete variable domain (other parts from reference TRBV7-2 and TRBJ2-5): GAGVSQSPSNKVTEKGKDVELRCDPISGHTALYWYRQSLGQGLEFLIYFQGNSAPDKSGLPSDRFSAERTGGSVSTLTIQRTQQEDSAVYLCASSLQRGQETQYFGPGTRLLVL.

The rearrangement uses TRBV29-1 and TRBJ2-1; 10 bases map to TRBD1. The CDR3 runs to 15 residues. In germline, CDR1 is SQVTM, CDR2 ANQGSEA. V lost 6 bases, J lost 3 bases, and 8 bases stayed unmatched. CDR3 sequence reads: CSVPPDRGLYNEQFF. The CDR3 coding sequence is TGCAGCGTCCCTCCTGACAGGGGGCTCTACAATGAGCAGTTCTTC.

This chain joins TRBV6-6 and TRBJ1-6, with 7 bases aligning to TRBD1. J gave up 13 bases and V 3 bases, and 12 bases lay outside the gene matches. Germline V gene sequence: CDR1 MNHNY, CDR2 SVGAGI (reference sequence). This CDR3 is 15 amino acids long. CDR3 in amino acids: CASSYPRTGPGPLHF. The CDR3 bases are TGTGCCAGCAGTTATCCTCGGACAGGCCCGGGTCCCCTCCACTTT.

The chain uses TRBV10-3 and TRBJ2-2; D uncertain. This CDR3 comprises 12 residues. Per the germline V gene, CDR1 is ENHRY and CDR2 is SYGVKD. V lost 6 bases and J 3 bases, leaving 5 bases between the germline ends. The CDR3 nucleotides read TGTGCCATCAGACAAGACACCGGGGAGCTGTTTTTT. As protein: CAIRQDTGELFF.

The table lists this clone with a few counts. The rearrangement links TRBV19 to TRBJ2-6; D is unresolved. Trimming left V 5 bases short and J 0 bases short, with 11 bases between. CDR3 length equals 16 residues. The germline V gene encodes CDR1 LNHDA and CDR2 SQIVND (reference sequence). CDR3 in DNA: TGTGCCAGTAGTTCCTTGACGGGCTCTGGGGCCAACGTCCTGACTTTC. This codes for CASSSLTGSGANVLTF.

This sequence joins TRBV15 and TRBJ2-7, with TRBD1 as a possible D gene (6 bases). The CDR3 loop spans 12 amino acids. The germline V and J ends were trimmed by 5 bases and 2 bases, with 7 bases remaining between them. CDR1 is LNHNV and CDR2 is YYDKDF in the germline V gene (reference sequence). The DNA of the CDR3 is TGTGCCACCAGCGGACAGCCCTACGAGCAGTACTTC. Residues: CATSGQPYEQYF. Supplemented by reference TRBV15 and TRBJ2-7, the full variable domain reads DAMVIQNPRYQVTQFGKPVTLSCSQTLNHNVMYWYQQKSSQAPKLLFHYYDKDFNNEADTPDNFQSRRPNTSFCFLDIRSPGLGDTAMYLCATSGQPYEQYFGPGTRLTVT.

The chain employs TRBV5-1 and TRBJ2-7, with 7 nucleotides matching TRBD1. The V segment lost 4 bases and the J segment 1 base; nucleotides outside the gene matches: 5. Per germline, CDR1 SGHRS and CDR2 YFSETQ. The length of the CDR3 is 14 residues. CDR3 protein: CASSIQGFSYEQYF. CDR3 DNA sequence: TGCGCCAGCAGCATACAGGGGTTTTCCTACGAGCAGTACTTC.